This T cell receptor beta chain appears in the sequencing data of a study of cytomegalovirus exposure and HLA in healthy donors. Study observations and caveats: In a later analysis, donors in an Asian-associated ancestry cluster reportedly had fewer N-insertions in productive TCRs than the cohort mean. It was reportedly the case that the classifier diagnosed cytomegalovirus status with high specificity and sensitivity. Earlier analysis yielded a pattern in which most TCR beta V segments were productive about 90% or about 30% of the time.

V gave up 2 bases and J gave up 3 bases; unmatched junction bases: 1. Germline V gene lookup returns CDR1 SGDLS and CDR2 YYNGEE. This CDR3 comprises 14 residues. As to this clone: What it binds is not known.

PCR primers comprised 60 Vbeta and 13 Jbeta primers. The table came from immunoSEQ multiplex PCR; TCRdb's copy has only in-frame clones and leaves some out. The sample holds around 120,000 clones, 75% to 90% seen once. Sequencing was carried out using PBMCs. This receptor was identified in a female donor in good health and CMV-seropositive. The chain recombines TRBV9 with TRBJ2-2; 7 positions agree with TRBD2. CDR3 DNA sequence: TGTGCCAGCAGCGTGGGAGGGGACACCGGGGAGCTGTTTTTT. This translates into CASSVGGDTGELFF.